A single T cell receptor (beta chain) is shown here with its context. This sample was taken from a study of cytomegalovirus exposure and HLA in healthy donors. The CDR3 covers 20 residues. Germline loops: CDR1 ENHRY, CDR2 SYGVKD. V lost 0 bases and J 0 bases, leaving 23 bases between the germline ends. The PCR made use of 60 Vbeta and 13 Jbeta primers. Sequencing used immunoSEQ multiplex PCR; TCRdb keeps in-frame clones, though not all of them. Of 200,000 or so clones listed, about 85% are singletons. This clonotype originated in a human donor in good health. The source material was PBMCs. The genes are TRBV10-3 and TRBJ1-1, with D unresolved. The CDR3 loop is CAISESKVGRTQSLNTEAFF. DNA for the CDR3: TGTGCCATCAGTGAGTCGAAGGTAGGGAGAACCCAATCATTGAACACTGAAGCTTTCTTT.